This T cell receptor (beta chain) comes out of a study of cytomegalovirus exposure and HLA in healthy donors. On the study more broadly: Drawn from HLA-typed donors, tens of millions of unique TCRs were held in an early data release.

As regards this clone: Its specificity is unknown.

Study conclusions and caveats: Most TCR sequences were rare, but some public TCRs occurred in many donors. The study carried out a later analysis of TCR beta sequences. It associated 16,951 of them with specific HLA alleles at a false discovery rate of 0.05. A later analysis reported that several of the most significant clusters appeared to be linked to common viral pathogens, among them Epstein-Barr virus.

Both 60 Vbeta primers and 13 Jbeta primers went into the PCR. Sequenced by immunoSEQ multiplex PCR; TCRdb stores in-frame clones only, minus some. The sample carries 65,000 to 90,000 clones, around 70% recorded once. This CDR3 is built from 17 residues. Germline lookup yields CDR1 SGHTA and CDR2 FQGNSA. The V segment lost 5 bases and the J segment 7 bases; nucleotides outside the gene matches: 15. The sample consisted of PBMCs. The chain employs TRBV7-2 and TRBJ2-1; 9 bases match TRBD1. The clonotype comes from a woman aged 40-49 years in good health and CMV-seropositive. The CDR3 reads CASSHTGGAFRGNEQFF. CDR3 in DNA: TGTGCCAGCAGCCATACAGGGGGCGCTTTTAGGGGTAATGAGCAGTTCTTC.